This passage covers 17 T cell receptor beta chains from one sample sequenced in a study of metastatic and nonmetastatic thyroid tumors. TCRdb re-called clones from the PCR reads using MiXCR. This table holds 15,000 to 20,000 clones, around 28% found once. The entire patient cohort was treatment-naive prior to thyroid surgery. Input material: tumor tissue. Receptors were obtained from a male donor with papillary thyroid cancer or a benign thyroid nodule (not recorded which). Some clones in this sample may be carry-over from other donors' samples.

By proportion, this clone is medium-sized. V gene TRBV20-1 combines with J gene TRBJ2-3; D is unresolved. With 1 base removed from V and 2 bases from J, the gap between germline ends came to 7 bases. Germline-derived CDR1 and CDR2 are DFQATT and SNEGSKA (reference sequence). The CDR3 is 13 amino acids. The CDR3 nucleotides are TGCAGTGCTAGAGGGGTCCTCACAGATACGCAGTATTTT. This gives the protein CSARGVLTDTQYF.

This chain links TRBV20-1 with TRBJ2-1; 8 bases line up with TRBD2. Trimming took 4 bases from V and 5 from J; bases not matched to a gene: 16. CDR1 is DFQATT, CDR2 SNEGSKA, per germline (reference sequence). CDR3 size: 17 residues. The CDR3 here is CSAKRRIAGILHNEQFF. CDR3 DNA: TGCAGTGCTAAACGGCGAATAGCGGGAATATTGCACAATGAGCAGTTCTTC.

This clone was observed at least ten times. The chain carries TRBV10-3 and TRBJ2-1, with TRBD2 as a possible D gene (5 bases). Germline V lookup: CDR1 ENHRY, CDR2 SYGVKD. The ends were cut back, 4 bases at V and 8 bases at J, with 12 bases in the middle. The CDR3 totals 13 residues. The CDR3 DNA sequence: TGTGCCATCAGTGTAGAGGGTTTGGATGAGCAGTTCTTC. Translated, it gives CAISVEGLDEQFF.

This clone is judged medium-sized. This chain connects TRBV12-3 or TRBV12-4 to TRBJ2-7; a possible D gene is TRBD2 (6 bases). The length of the CDR3 is 13 residues. Trimming cost V 5 bases and J 3 bases, with 11 bases left between them. The CDR3 loop reads CASSPGGLYEQYF. The CDR3 DNA sequence: TGTGCCAGCAGTCCTGGGGGACTCTACGAGCAGTACTTC.

This clone is labeled as large. The CDR3 DNA sequence: TGCAGTGCTAGGGACAGGGGGAATTCACCCCTCCACTTT. Translating it yields CSARDRGNSPLHF. The chain has TRBV20-1 and TRBJ1-6, with 10 bases fitting TRBD1. The CDR3 contains 13 residues. Germline loops: CDR1 DFQATT, CDR2 SNEGSKA (reference sequence). With 3 bases clipped from V and 7 bases from J, the junction kept 0 bases outside the gene matches.

The chain carries TRBV7-2 and TRBJ2-7, with 11 bases matching TRBD1. Trimming removed 6 bases from V and 2 bases from J; junction bases left unmatched: 6. Germline V gives CDR1 SGHTA, CDR2 FQGNSA. The CDR3 contains 15 residues. CDR3 coding DNA: TGTGCCAGCAGATCCGGACAGGGGGCGACCTACGAGCAGTACTTC. This encodes CASRSGQGATYEQYF.

Ten or more counts support this clone. The chain carries TRBV12-5 and TRBJ2-7; 7 nucleotides agree with TRBD2. This CDR3 comprises 16 residues. Losses at the gene ends were 1 base for V and 2 bases for J; bases not matched to a gene: 8. CDR1 and CDR2 from the germline V gene are LGHNT and FRNRAP. This CDR3 reads CASGLAPAGPAYEQYF. CDR3 coding DNA: TGTGCTAGTGGTTTGGCCCCAGCGGGACCGGCCTACGAGCAGTACTTC.

This clone was seen more than once but under ten times. This chain joins TRBV6-5 and TRBJ1-2; TRBD1 is a possible D gene (6 bases). V was shortened by 10 bases and J by 1 base, with 19 bases between the two germline ends. In germline, CDR1 is MNHEY, CDR2 SVGAGI. CDR3 length: 15 residues. This chain's CDR3 is CANIYRTASNYGYTF. The DNA of the CDR3 is TGTGCCAACATTTATCGGACAGCGAGTAACTATGGCTACACCTTC.

The chain has TRBV5-4 and TRBJ2-2, with TRBD2 identical over 7 bases. Germline V gene sequence: CDR1 SGHNT, CDR2 YYREEE (reference sequence). V shed 0 bases and J 4 bases; nucleotides not matched to a gene: 12. The CDR3 spans 18 residues. DNA for the CDR3: TGTGCCAGCAGCTTGGGATCCACTAGCGCGAGAATCACCGGGGAGCTGTTTTTT. Translation: CASSLGSTSARITGELFF.

The rearrangement links TRBV18 to TRBJ2-2, with 10 nucleotides matching TRBD1. The CDR3 runs 15 residues. CDR1 is KGHSH and CDR2 is LQKENI in the germline V gene. V lost 2 bases and J lost 7; bases outside the gene matches: 4. This CDR3 is CASSPSGQGHGELFF. Written as DNA, the CDR3 is TGTGCCAGCTCACCATCGGGACAGGGGCACGGGGAGCTGTTTTTT.

With regard to this clone: At one end the junction does not follow the germline gene, possibly because of a read error. The V call is TRBV2, the J call TRBJ2-1; D not resolved. The CDR3 is 11 residues long. Germline V gives CDR1 SNHLY, CDR2 FYNNEI. Here the CDR3 DNA reads TGTCCCAGCAGTTACGACAATGAGCAGGTCTTC. It codes for CPSSYDNEQVF.

Worth noting for this clone: The germline gene is not matched at one end of the junction; a read error may be the cause. V usage is TRBV11-2 and J usage is TRBJ1-2; 9 bases agree with TRBD1. CDR1 is SGHAT and CDR2 is FQNNGV in the germline V gene. CDR3 length: 14 residues. The CDR3 DNA is TGTGCCAGCAGCTTAGGACAGGGGGGGAATGGCTGCACCTTC. Its protein is CASSLGQGGNGCTF.

Comments on this clone: One junction end disagrees with the germline gene, perhaps due to a read error. The chain carries TRBV7-6 and TRBJ2-1; either TRBD1 or TRBD2 may fit D (6 bases each). The CDR3 runs 16 residues. The germline CDR1 and CDR2 sequences are SGHVS and FNYEAQ. The DNA of the CDR3 is TGTGCTAGCAGCTTAGCTGGGGGCGGGAATGGAAATGAGCAGTTCTTC. Its protein is CASSLAGGGNGNEQFF.

A word on this clone: Germline is not matched at one junction end, which may reflect a read error. The chain employs TRBV12-3 or TRBV12-4 and TRBJ2-7; the D is unclear. CDR3 length: 13 residues. CDR3 nucleotides: TGTGTCAGCAGTTTGGCGCAAGGGTACGAGCAGTACTTC. It codes for CVSSLAQGYEQYF.

To note about this clone: Compared with germline, one end of the junction differs, possibly owing to a read error. The chain carries TRBV5-6 and TRBJ2-1, with 8 bases matching TRBD2. Looked up from germline, CDR1 is SGHDT and CDR2 is YYEEEE. This CDR3 region has 16 residues. CDR3 in DNA: TGTGCCAGCAGCTTGGTTAACGGGGGGGACGGCAATGAGCGGTTCTTC. This encodes CASSLVNGGDGNERFF.

The chain is built from TRBV20-1 and TRBJ2-3; TRBD2 is a possible D gene (6 bases). V gave up 2 bases and J gave up 5 bases, with 14 bases separating them. Per germline, CDR1 DFQATT and CDR2 SNEGSKA (reference sequence). There are 14 residues in the CDR3. CDR3: CSARRRGVVDTQYF. CDR3 DNA sequence: TGCAGTGCTAGACGTCGCGGGGTCGTAGATACGCAGTATTTT.

The J gene is TRBJ2-7, the V gene TRBV6-1; TRBD1 agrees at 11 bases. V dropped 4 bases and J dropped 3; count of bases not matched to a gene: 5. From germline, CDR1 is MNHNS and CDR2 SASEGT. This CDR3 is built from 15 residues. The DNA for the CDR3 is TGTGCCAGCAGTGGAAGGACAGGGGGCAGCTACGAGCAGTACTTC. It yields the protein CASSGRTGGSYEQYF.